This is a list of T cell receptor beta chains from one sample in a study of tumor-infiltrating lymphocytes in primary liver carcinoma. TCRdb reanalysed the multiplex PCR reads using MiXCR and keeps one entry per CDR3 protein. The table lists around 210,000 distinct CDR3 sequences, around three fifths of them singletons. Sequenced: peripheral blood. These receptors were obtained from a woman aged 55 to 70 with primary liver carcinoma and hepatitis B virus infection. Each CDR3 is given with its conserved first and last residue. The order of the fields is J gene, clone size, V gene, D gene, CDR3 DNA, CDR3 protein. D genes are given only for firm matches. Clone size is shown for a subset of rows, as once, few, many or a class of expanded clone.

TRBJ1-5 | . | TRBV29-1 | TRBD1 | TGCAGCACCGGACAGGAGGGTCAGCCCCAGCATTTT | CSTGQEGQPQHF
TRBJ2-7 | many | TRBV6-5 | TRBD2 | TGTGCCAGCAGTTCCAGACTCAGAGCGGGAGGACTCTACGAGCAGTACTTC | CASSSRLRAGGLYEQYF
TRBJ2-7 | many | TRBV28 | TRBD1 | TGTGCCAGCAGTTTGAGGACAGGGGGCAGGTACGAGCAGTACTTC | CASSLRTGGRYEQYF
TRBJ1-3 | few | TRBV5-6 | . | TGTGCCAGCAGCTTGGCTGCCACCTCCTCTGGAAACGCCATATATTTT | CASSLAATSSGNAIYF
TRBJ2-7 | many | TRBV11-2 | TRBD1 | TGTGCCAGCAGCCGCCGGACAGGCTACGAGCAGTACTTC | CASSRRTGYEQYF
TRBJ1-5 | few | TRBV28 | . | TGTGCCAGCAGTTTCTCGGGCCCATTGGGGGCCAGTCAGCCCCAGCATTTT | CASSFSGPLGASQPQHF
TRBJ1-2 | . | TRBV11-3 | . | TGCGCCAGCAGCCAGATGTTGGGCTATGGCTACATCTTC | CASSQMLGYGYIF
TRBJ2-7 | . | TRBV11-2 | . | TGTGCTAGTAGCTTAAGAGAGCGGCCCTACGAGCAGTACTTC | CASSLRERPYEQYF
TRBJ2-2 | once | TRBV11-1 | . | TGTGCCTGCAGTTCCGGGCCGCTTCAGGCCGGGGAGCTGTTTTTT | CACSSGPLQAGELFF
TRBJ2-3 | . | TRBV12-3/TRBV12-4 | TRBD1 | TGTGCCAGCATCAAGAGACAGGGGGAGTACAATACGCAGTATTTT | CASIKRQGEYNTQYF
TRBJ2-4 | . | TRBV11-2 | TRBD2 | TGTGCCAGCAGCTTAGGTTGCGGGAGCATCTCTTACATTCAGTACTTC | CASSLGCGSISYIQYF
TRBJ2-7 | many | TRBV6-6 | . | TGTGCCAGCAGTTACGGGGAGGTCTACGAGCAGTACTTC | CASSYGEVYEQYF
TRBJ1-1 | once | TRBV30 | TRBD1 | TGTGTCTGGAGTGTACTGGGACAGGGATTTACTGAAGCTTTCTTT | CVWSVLGQGFTEAFF
TRBJ2-7 | . | TRBV7-9 | TRBD2 | TGTGCCAGCAGCGTCCGGCTAGCGGGAGGGTCCTACGAGCAGTACTTC | CASSVRLAGGSYEQYF
TRBJ2-1 | . | TRBV11-2 | . | TGTGCCAGCAGCTTACCTGGGGCCGCCTACGATGAGCAGTTCTTC | CASSLPGAAYDEQFF
TRBJ2-3 | few | TRBV5-1 | TRBD2 | TGCGCCAGCAGCACTAGCGGGAGGCGCACAGATACGCAGTATTTT | CASSTSGRRTDTQYF
TRBJ2-7 | . | TRBV10-3 | . | TGTGCCTTCAGTACCAACCCCTACGAGCAGTACTTC | CAFSTNPYEQYF
TRBJ1-5 | . | TRBV4-1 | . | TGCGCCAGCAGCCCTCGAGATAATCAGCCCCAGCATTTT | CASSPRDNQPQHF
TRBJ1-5 | . | TRBV11-2 | . | TGTGTCAACAGCTTATTTGGGGTCAGCAATCAGCCCCAGCATTTT | CVNSLFGVSNQPQHF
TRBJ2-7 | . | TRBV28 | . | TGTGCCAGCAGTTTAAGCCCCCAGGTCTCCTACGAGCAGTACTTC | CASSLSPQVSYEQYF
TRBJ2-1 | . | TRBV28 | TRBD2 | TGTGCCACTAGGAAAAGTGGGACTAGGGATGAGCAGTTCTTC | CATRKSGTRDEQFF
TRBJ2-3 | once | TRBV4-1 | TRBD2 | TGCGCCAGCAGCCAACGTCTAGCGGTTAGCGCAGATACGCAGTATTTT | CASSQRLAVSADTQYF
TRBJ2-7 | many | TRBV4-1 | . | TGCGCCAGCAGCCCCGGAGCGGTAGCGGAACTCTACGAGCAGTACTTC | CASSPGAVAELYEQYF
TRBJ2-2 | . | TRBV6-1 | TRBD2 | TGTGCCAGCAGTGCGCCTAGCGGCCCCACCGGGGAGCTGTTTTTT | CASSAPSGPTGELFF
TRBJ1-5 | . | TRBV30 | TRBD1 | TGTGCCTGGAGTAGGACAGGAGATCAGCCCCAGCATTTT | CAWSRTGDQPQHF
TRBJ2-7 | . | TRBV10-3 | . | TGTGCCATCAGTGAGGTCCGCTACGAGCAGTACTTC | CAISEVRYEQYF
TRBJ1-2 | many | TRBV6-6 | . | TGTGCCAGCAGTGCCGTGCAGAACCACTATGGCTACACCTTC | CASSAVQNHYGYTF
TRBJ1-1 | . | TRBV11-2 | . | TGTGTCAGCAGCTTAGAGGCAAGGGGTTCGTCTTTCTTT | CVSSLEARGSSFF
TRBJ2-5 | . | TRBV11-2 | . | TGCGCCAGCAACTTAGGGCGGATCCAAGAGACCCAGTACTTC | CASNLGRIQETQYF
TRBJ2-1 | . | TRBV11-2 | TRBD2 | TGTGCCAGCATCTTAGCGGGAGGAGGGGACTTTTACAATGAGCAGTTCTTC | CASILAGGGDFYNEQFF
TRBJ2-5 | many | TRBV11-2 | . | TGTGCCAGCAGCCAATGGGGGGTTGAGACCCAGTACTTC | CASSQWGVETQYF
TRBJ2-1 | . | TRBV11-1 | TRBD2 | TGCGCCAGCTGGAGCGGGAGCTCCTACAATGGGCAGTTCTTC | CASWSGSSYNGQFF
TRBJ2-3 | many | TRBV12-3/TRBV12-4 | . | TGTGCCAGCAGTTTGGGACGCGGGATCCGCACAGATACGCAGTATTTT | CASSLGRGIRTDTQYF
TRBJ2-1 | . | TRBV4-2 | . | TGTGCCAGCAGCCTCCTAGGGGGGGCCTCGGGATACAATGAGCACTTCTTC | CASSLLGGASGYNEHFF
TRBJ2-1 | many | TRBV6-2/TRBV6-3 | . | TGTGCCAGCAGCTACAGGTTTACCTCCTACAATGAGCAGTTCTTC | CASSYRFTSYNEQFF
TRBJ1-4 | . | TRBV11-2 | . | TGTGACAGCAGCTGGGGCAGGTCTAATGAAAAACTGTTTTTT | CDSSWGRSNEKLFF
TRBJ2-7 | . | TRBV11-2 | . | TGTGCCATCAGGCCTTGGCGGAGCTACGAGCAGTACTTT | CAIRPWRSYEQYF
TRBJ2-1 | . | TRBV6-5 | . | TGTGCCAGCAGTTTCTTGGATGAGCAGTTCTTC | CASSFLDEQFF
TRBJ2-1 | . | TRBV29-1 | . | TGCAGCGTTGAAGGAAGGGGGGATTTTGAGCGGCTCTTC | CSVEGRGDFERLF
TRBJ2-3 | . | TRBV11-2 | . | TGTGCCAGTACCTTAGAAGGTAGCAGGGCAGATACGCAGTATTTT | CASTLEGSRADTQYF
TRBJ2-3 | few | TRBV6-6 | . | TGTGCCAGCAGTTACGCGGGCACAGGACGGACGAGGAGAGATAGTTTT | CASSYAGTGRTRRDSF
TRBJ2-6 | once | TRBV6-2/TRBV6-3 | . | TGTGCCAGAAGGGACCTCTCTGGGGCCAACGTCCTGACTTTC | CARRDLSGANVLTF
TRBJ1-4 | . | TRBV7-9 | . | TGTGCCAGCAGCTCCTCAAGGGGGGATGAAAAACTGTTTTTT | CASSSSRGDEKLFF
TRBJ2-3 | many | TRBV6-5 | . | TGTGCCAGCAGCCCGCCTGGGGGTACGCAGTATTTT | CASSPPGGTQYF